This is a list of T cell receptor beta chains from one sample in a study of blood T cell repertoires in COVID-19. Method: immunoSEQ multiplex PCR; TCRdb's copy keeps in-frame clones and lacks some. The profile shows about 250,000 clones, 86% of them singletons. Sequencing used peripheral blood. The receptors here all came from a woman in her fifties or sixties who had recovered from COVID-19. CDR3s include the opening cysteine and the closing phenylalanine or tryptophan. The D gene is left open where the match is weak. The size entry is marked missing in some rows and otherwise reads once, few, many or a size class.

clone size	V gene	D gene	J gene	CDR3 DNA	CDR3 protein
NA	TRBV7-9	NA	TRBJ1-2	TGTGCCAGCAGCTTAGTTCAGAATTATGGCTACACCTTC	CASSLVQNYGYTF
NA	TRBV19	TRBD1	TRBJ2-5	TGTGCCAGTAGTACACCGGGACAGGGGGCGCGAGAGGAGACCCAGTACTTC	CASSTPGQGAREETQYF
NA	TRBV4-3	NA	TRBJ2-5	TGCGCCAGCAGCCAAAGGGCATATGACAGGTGGGAGACCCAGTACTTC	CASSQRAYDRWETQYF
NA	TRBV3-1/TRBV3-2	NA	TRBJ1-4	TGTGCCAGCAGCCAAGTGATTGGTACTAGGGCTAATGAAAAACTGTTTTTT	CASSQVIGTRANEKLFF
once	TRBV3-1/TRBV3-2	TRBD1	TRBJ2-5	TGTGCCAGCAGCACTCAGGGGGCGGAGACCCAGTACTTC	CASSTQGAETQYF
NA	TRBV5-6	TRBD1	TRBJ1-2	TGTGCCAGCAGCCAATGGGACAGGGTGGGAAATGGCTACACCTTC	CASSQWDRVGNGYTF
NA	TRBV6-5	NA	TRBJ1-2	TGTGCCAGCAGTTACGTCAGGGCCTATGGCTACACCTTC	CASSYVRAYGYTF
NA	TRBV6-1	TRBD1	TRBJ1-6	TGTGCCAGCAGTGAGTTCGACAGGGACGGATACGAGAATTCACCCCTCCACTTT	CASSEFDRDGYENSPLHF
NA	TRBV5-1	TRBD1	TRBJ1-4	TGCGCCAGCAGCGACGGACAGGGGGGTGAAAAACTGTTTTTT	CASSDGQGGEKLFF
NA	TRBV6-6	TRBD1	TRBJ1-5	TGTGCCAGCAGTTTCACCCGTGGACAGGGCCAGCCCCAGCATTTT	CASSFTRGQGQPQHF
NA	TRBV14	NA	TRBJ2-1	TGTGCCAGCAGCCACTCCATCCGGAGAGCATACAATGAGCAGTTCTTC	CASSHSIRRAYNEQFF
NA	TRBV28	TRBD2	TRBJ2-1	TGTGCCAGCAGTCCCTGGCGGGGGGACTCCTACAATGAGCAGTTCTTC	CASSPWRGDSYNEQFF
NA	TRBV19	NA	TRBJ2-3	TGTGCCAGCCTCTGGAGCGACACAGATACGCAGTATTTT	CASLWSDTDTQYF
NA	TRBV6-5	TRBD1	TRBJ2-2	TGTGCCAGTAGACAGGGCGACACCGGGGAGCTGTTTTTT	CASRQGDTGELFF
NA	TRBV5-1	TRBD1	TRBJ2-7	TGCGCCAGCAGCTTGCTGGGACAGGGGGCCTTTTACGAGCAGTACTTC	CASSLLGQGAFYEQYF
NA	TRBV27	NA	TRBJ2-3	TGTGCCAGCCCTGCAGACTTTCGAGATACGCAGTATTTT	CASPADFRDTQYF
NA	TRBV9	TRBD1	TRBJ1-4	TGTGCCAGCAGCGTGGGGGGACAGCCGGTTGCAACTAATGAAAAACTGTTTTTT	CASSVGGQPVATNEKLFF
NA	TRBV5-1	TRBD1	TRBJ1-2	TGCGCCAGCAGCTTGGGGGACAGGAACTATGGCTACACCTTC	CASSLGDRNYGYTF
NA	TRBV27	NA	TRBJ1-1	TGTGCCAGCAGTTTATCAGGGCAGGGGTACACTGAAGCTTTCTTT	CASSLSGQGYTEAFF
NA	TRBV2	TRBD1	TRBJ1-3	TGTGCCAGCGGGGCAGACAGGGCTAGCTCTGGAAACACCATATATTTT	CASGADRASSGNTIYF
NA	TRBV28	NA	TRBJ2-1	TGTGCCAGCAGTATAGCGGAAGGCTACAATGAGCAGTTCTTC	CASSIAEGYNEQFF
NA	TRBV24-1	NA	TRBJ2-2	TGTGCCACCAGTGATTCCTACCCTCGCCCCGACACCGGGGAGCTGTTTTTT	CATSDSYPRPDTGELFF
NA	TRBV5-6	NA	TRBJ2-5	TGTGCCAGCAGCTGGGGATGGGGCTCTAAGTCGCTTGGAGAGACCCAGTACTTC	CASSWGWGSKSLGETQYF
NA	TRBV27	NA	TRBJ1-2	TGTGCCAGCAGCCCCCGTAGGGAGGATGGCTACACCTTC	CASSPRREDGYTF
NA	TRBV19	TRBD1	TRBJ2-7	TGTGCCAGTAGCATCTTGGGACAGGGGAACGAGCAGTACTTC	CASSILGQGNEQYF
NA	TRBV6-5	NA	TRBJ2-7	TGTGCCGTCGGAGGAGGAGTCTGGGAGTTC	CAVGGGVWEF
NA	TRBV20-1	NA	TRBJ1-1	TGCAGTGCTAGTGGACAGCCGAACACTGAAGCTTTCTTT	CSASGQPNTEAFF
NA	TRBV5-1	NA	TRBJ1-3	TGCGCCAGCAGCCACGACGGGTCCTCTGGAAACACCATATATTTT	CASSHDGSSGNTIYF
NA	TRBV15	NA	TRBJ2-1	TGTGCCACCAGCAGAGTCGCTTTCGGTGAGCAGTTCTTC	CATSRVAFGEQFF
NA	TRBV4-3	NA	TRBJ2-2	TGCGCCAGCAGCCAAGGGGCGCCCCCGAGCAGGGTTGGGACCGGGGAGCTGTTTTTT	CASSQGAPPSRVGTGELFF
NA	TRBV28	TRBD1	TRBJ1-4	TGTGCCAGCAGTCCGCCGGGGACAGGGGGGAAACTGTTTTTT	CASSPPGTGGKLFF
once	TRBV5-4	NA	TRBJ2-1	TGTGCCAGCAGCTCCTCTGGGCCCTACAATGAGCAGTTCTTC	CASSSSGPYNEQFF
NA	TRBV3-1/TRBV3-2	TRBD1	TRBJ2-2	TGTGCCAGCAGCCAGTCCCTTGGGACAGAGAATCTTTCCGGGGAGCTGTTTTTT	CASSQSLGTENLSGELFF
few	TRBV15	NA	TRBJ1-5	TGTGCCACCAGCAGAACAGCGGTTCAGCCCCAGCATTTT	CATSRTAVQPQHF
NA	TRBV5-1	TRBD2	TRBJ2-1	TGCGCCAGCAGCTTGACCCTAGCGGGGTGGGACAATGAGCAGTTCTTC	CASSLTLAGWDNEQFF
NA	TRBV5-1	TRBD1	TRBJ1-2	TGCGCCAGCAACATAGGGGGACAGGGGATTTATGGCTACACCTTC	CASNIGGQGIYGYTF
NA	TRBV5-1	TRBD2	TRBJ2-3	TGCGCCAGCAGCTTGTACCCCACTAGCGGGGGGAACACAGATACGCAGTATTTT	CASSLYPTSGGNTDTQYF
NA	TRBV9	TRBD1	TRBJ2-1	TGTGCCAGCAGCGCAAGGACAGGTTTCAACAATGAGCAGTTCTTC	CASSARTGFNNEQFF
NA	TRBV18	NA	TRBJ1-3	TGTGCCAGCTCACCCCAGGGCCCAACCATCTCTGGAAACACCATATATTTT	CASSPQGPTISGNTIYF
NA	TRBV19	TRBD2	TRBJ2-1	TGTGCCAGTAGTAAGATCGGGGGGACCAATGAGCAGTTCTTC	CASSKIGGTNEQFF
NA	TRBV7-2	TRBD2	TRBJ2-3	TGTGCCAGCAGCTCGGGACTAGCGGTACTAGATACGCAGTATTTT	CASSSGLAVLDTQYF
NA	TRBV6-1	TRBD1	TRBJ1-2	TGTGCCAGCAGTGAATTGGGACAGTATGGCTACACCTTC	CASSELGQYGYTF
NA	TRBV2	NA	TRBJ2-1	TGTGCCTCCGGATGGGGGCATGAGCAGTTCTTC	CASGWGHEQFF
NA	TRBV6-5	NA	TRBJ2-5	TGTGCCAGCTCCTCCGTCGGGGTCCAAGAGACCCAGTACTTC	CASSSVGVQETQYF
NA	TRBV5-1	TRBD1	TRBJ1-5	TGCGCCAGCAGCTTGGAGGGACAGAGTAGCAATCAGCCCCAGCATTTT	CASSLEGQSSNQPQHF
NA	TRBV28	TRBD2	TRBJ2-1	TGTGCCAGCAATGTGGGACTAGCGGGTTACAATGAGCAGTTCTTC	CASNVGLAGYNEQFF
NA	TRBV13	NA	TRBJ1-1	TGTGCCAGCAGCTTATTCATCACTGAAGCTTTCTTT	CASSLFITEAFF
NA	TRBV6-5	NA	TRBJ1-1	TGTGCCAGCAGTTACTCGGCCGCGAACACTGAAGCTTTCTTT	CASSYSAANTEAFF
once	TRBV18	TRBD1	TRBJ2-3	TGTGCCAGCTCACCGGACAGGGGGGGGTTGACGCAGTATTTT	CASSPDRGGLTQYF